This is a list of T cell receptor beta chains from one sample in a study of T cell responses to AZD1222 COVID-19 vaccine. Clones were read by immunoSEQ multiplex PCR, and TCRdb kept only the in-frame ones, dropping some. The sample yields 95,000 to 100,000 clones, about nine tenths seen once. This material consisted of peripheral blood, taken on day 0 of AZD1222 vaccination. Every receptor here comes from an adult in good health. CDR3s include the opening cysteine and the closing phenylalanine or tryptophan. A D gene is named only where the DNA matches it firmly. The listing skips clone size in some rows; elsewhere it reads once, few, many or a size class.

CATSRDRGTEAFF	TGTGCCACCAGCAGAGATCGGGGAACTGAAGCTTTCTTT	NA	TRBJ1-1	NA	TRBV15
CSASAGGLYEQFF	TGCAGTGCTAGTGCGGGGGGTTTGTATGAGCAGTTCTTC	few	TRBJ2-1	TRBD2	TRBV20-1
CASSLAGGRRNEQFF	TGTGCCAGCAGCTTGGCAGGGGGCAGGCGGAATGAGCAGTTCTTC	NA	TRBJ2-1	TRBD1	TRBV5-4
CATPMGPFSNEQFF	TGTGCCACCCCGATGGGTCCCTTTAGTAATGAGCAGTTCTTC	once	TRBJ2-1	NA	TRBV7-9
CASSPGTSGIRGNIQYF	TGTGCCAGCAGCCCCGGGACTAGCGGAATCCGAGGAAACATTCAGTACTTC	NA	TRBJ2-4	TRBD2	TRBV3-1/TRBV3-2
CAISDQGRRNTGELFF	TGTGCCATCAGTGACCAGGGACGACGGAACACCGGGGAGCTGTTTTTT	NA	TRBJ2-2	NA	TRBV10-3
CASSLYTGSSYNEQFF	TGTGCCAGCAGTTTATACACAGGGAGCTCCTACAATGAGCAGTTCTTC	NA	TRBJ2-1	NA	TRBV27
CASSYLSGPLHF	TGTGCCAGCAGTTACCTTTCGGGACCCCTCCACTTT	NA	TRBJ1-6	NA	TRBV6-5
CASSPLGLQGPENYGYTF	TGCGCCAGCAGCCCCTTAGGTCTTCAGGGCCCTGAGAACTATGGCTACACCTTC	NA	TRBJ1-2	NA	TRBV4-1
CASSQEKGFGETQYF	TGTGCCAGTTCCCAGGAAAAGGGGTTCGGGGAGACCCAGTACTTC	few	TRBJ2-5	NA	TRBV19
CASSEGGTEAFF	TGTGCCAGCAGTGAGGGCGGCACTGAAGCTTTCTTT	NA	TRBJ1-1	NA	TRBV28
CASSESQWHNSPLHF	TGCGCCAGCAGTGAGTCACAATGGCATAATTCACCCCTCCACTTT	NA	TRBJ1-6	NA	TRBV10-1
CASSSWGVGNTEAFF	TGTGCCAGCAGTTCCTGGGGGGTAGGGAACACTGAAGCTTTCTTT	NA	TRBJ1-1	NA	TRBV27
CASSLGGSYNEQFF	TGTGCCAGCAGCTTAGGAGGTAGCTACAATGAGCAGTTCTTC	NA	TRBJ2-1	NA	TRBV11-3